Described below is a single TCR beta chain sequence and its context. Its antigen is undetermined. The entry originates in a study of shared clonotypes between healthy human individuals. Background on the study: Each donor contributed plates that comprised three CD4 naive, three CD4 memory, two CD8 naive and one CD8 memory.

Overall study findings and caveats: A generally larger estimated richness was seen in naive subsets than in memory subsets. Read depth was anticipated to influence clonotype sharing among donors.

Germline loops: CDR1 WNHNN, CDR2 SYGVQD (reference sequence). The CDR3 totals 13 residues. V dropped 5 bases and J dropped 4 bases, with 12 bases sitting between them. Here immunoSEQ multiplex PCR was the method, and the copy in TCRdb shows in-frame clones only, minus some. The repertoire holds some 1.5 million clones, nearly 99% seen once, with 0.4% to 0.55% in the top ten. Input material: naive CD4+ T cells sorted from blood. The subset was: CD45RA+ positively selected. The chain uses TRBV10-1 and TRBJ2-7, with D perhaps matching TRBD2 (5 bases). The source of this sequence is a man under 40 in good health. The CDR3 protein is CASSPGGGYEQYF. Here the CDR3 DNA reads TGCGCCAGCAGTCCAGGAGGCGGTTACGAGCAGTACTTC.